This is a list of T cell receptor beta chains from one sample in a study of cytotoxic CD8 clonotypes in ibrutinib-treated CLL. Generated by immunoSEQ multiplex PCR, the TCRdb table keeps only in-frame clones and is missing some. This sample yields fewer than 35,000 clones, of which almost 70% are seen a single time; roughly 51% belongs to the top ten. Sequencing used PBMCs, obtained after 24 months of ibrutinib treatment. Receptors originate from a human donor with chronic lymphocytic leukemia. CDR3s leave out the opening cysteine and the closing phenylalanine or tryptophan. Clone sizes are given selectively: once, few, many, or a class where the clone is expanded.

CDR3 protein: ASSLSTGGYQPQH
V gene: TRBV28
clone size: NA

CDR3 protein: ASSPEPGLNEKLF
V gene: TRBV5-1
clone size: NA

CDR3 protein: ASSLVGDNEQF
V gene: TRBV4-2
clone size: medium-sized

CDR3 protein: ASSPLTSGGTDTQY
V gene: TRBV5-1
clone size: NA

CDR3 protein: ASSTYLGQGVGGYT
V gene: TRBV27
clone size: few

CDR3 protein: ASSLKGQTEAF
V gene: TRBV7-2
clone size: NA

CDR3 protein: ASSLGVSGGAANEQF
V gene: TRBV7-2
clone size: once

CDR3 protein: ASSPPSGFEGYT
V gene: TRBV18
clone size: NA

CDR3 protein: ASRNAGQPNTEAF
V gene: TRBV28
clone size: once

CDR3 protein: AWRGAGRDTEAF
V gene: TRBV30
clone size: NA

CDR3 protein: ASSQQGTGELF
V gene: TRBV16
clone size: few

CDR3 protein: ASSHKPRDRVILGEKLF
V gene: TRBV28
clone size: NA

CDR3 protein: ASSVSQGEKLF
V gene: TRBV7-3
clone size: once

CDR3 protein: ASSRHSEAF
V gene: TRBV6-1
clone size: NA

CDR3 protein: AWSVQNPITEAF
V gene: TRBV30
clone size: once

CDR3 protein: ASSPTGGGDEQF
V gene: TRBV18
clone size: NA